In its sample, the clone carrying this T cell receptor beta chain was seen many times. The source of the sample is a study of T cells after yellow fever vaccination. TCRdb passed the 5' RACE reads through MiXCR, listing each CDR3 protein once. The table lists just under 600,000 distinct CDR3 sequences, about 13% of them singletons, with over 12% in the top ten. V lost 7 bases to trimming and J lost 0 bases; unmatched junction nucleotides: 13. The CDR3 runs 19 residues. From germline, CDR1 is SQVTM and CDR2 ANQGSEA. The sample in question was PBMCs, obtained on the day of the yellow fever booster vaccination. The TCR originated in a man in his thirties or forties who received the YFV17D yellow fever vaccine. The chain couples TRBV29-1 to TRBJ2-1; 15 bases agree with TRBD2. The CDR3 is CSDRPPGLAGGGSYNEQFF. The CDR3 nucleotides read TGCAGCGACCGGCCTCCGGGACTAGCGGGAGGCGGCTCCTACAATGAGCAGTTCTTC.